A single TCR beta chain is shown here with its context. These data originate in a study of PD-1 blockade in mismatch repair-deficient tumors. TCRs were sequenced from a few patients responding to pembrolizumab. The ends lost 0 bases at V and 2 bases at J; junction bases unmatched: 2. Germline V CDR1 and CDR2: SGHRS, YFSETQ. The CDR3 has 15 amino acids. Sequencing was performed with immunoSEQ multiplex PCR; in TCRdb, only in-frame clones are kept and a portion is missing. Here the sample spans tens of thousands of clones, about 91% being singletons. This chain uses TRBV5-1 with TRBJ2-7; 10 nucleotides match TRBD2. The TCR comes from an adult with mismatch repair-deficient cancer. Here the sequenced sample was peripheral blood, taken 52 weeks after starting pembrolizumab. CDR3 nucleotides: TGCGCCAGCAGCTTGGGACTAGCGGGCCCCTACGAGCAGTACTTC. This translates into CASSLGLAGPYEQYF. Based on the CDR3 plus reference TRBV5-1 and TRBJ2-7, the full variable domain is KAGVTQTPRYLIKTRGQQVTLSCSPISGHRSVSWYQQTPGQGLQFLFEYFSETQRNKGNFPGRFSGRQFSNSRSEMNVSTLELGDSALYLCASSLGLAGPYEQYFGPGTRLTVT.